This T cell receptor (beta chain) is drawn from a study of blood T cells in healthy people across ages. Study background: Capture by template switching was about one barcoded beta molecule per two T cells.

This CDR3 is built from 15 residues. Germline trimming cut 5 bases from V and 5 bases from J; bases unmatched to any gene: 11. Germline V lookup: CDR1 MGHRA, CDR2 YSYEKL. Comments on this clonotype: Antigen unknown.

Using a J-beta primer mix together with a sample-barcoded 5' primer, a second PCR was run for roughly 6 to 11 cycles. Every individual sample yielded 2.5 million or more paired-end reads (each containing CDR3). Each CDR3 protein is one row after TCRdb ran MiXCR on the 5' RACE reads. The repertoire consists of about 970,000 distinct CDR3 sequences, with roughly 51% occurring once and the leading ten covering about a fifth. Overall study results and limits: Older age coincided with a roughly linear decline in TCR beta diversity per million T cells. Researchers judged that diversity estimates from one million T cells fell short of true values.

The sequence came from a woman aged 60-75 years in good health. The chain employs TRBV4-1 and TRBJ2-5; 7 bases align to TRBD1. Input material: blood. CDR3 coding DNA: TGCGCCAGCAGCATCGCGACAGGGAAGTGGGAGACCCAGTACTTC. Its translation: CASSIATGKWETQYF.